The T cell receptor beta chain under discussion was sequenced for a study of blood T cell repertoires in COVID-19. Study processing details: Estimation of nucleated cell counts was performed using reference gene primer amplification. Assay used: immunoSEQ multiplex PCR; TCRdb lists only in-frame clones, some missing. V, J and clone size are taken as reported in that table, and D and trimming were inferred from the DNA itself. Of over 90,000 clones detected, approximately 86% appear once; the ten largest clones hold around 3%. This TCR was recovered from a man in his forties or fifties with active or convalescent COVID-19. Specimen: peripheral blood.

CDR3 sequence: CASSLAGTSVSYEQYF. Written as DNA, the CDR3 is TGCGCCAGCAGCTTGGCCGGGACTAGTGTCTCCTACGAGCAGTACTTC. V is TRBV5-1 and J is TRBJ2-7; 8 bases agree with TRBD2. The trim removed 0 bases at V and 0 bases at J, leaving 5 bases unmatched. Germline V gene sequence: CDR1 SGHRS, CDR2 YFSETQ. The CDR3 is 16 residues long.